This T cell receptor (beta chain) came from a study of human T cells and chemical hapten exposure (dated by TCRdb to about 2021). For the study in its entirety: For sensitization, 2% DPC in acetone was applied to a roughly 2 cm by roughly 2 cm area of upper inner arm skin. Patients additionally received weekly therapeutic DPC doses to the scalp throughout the approximately 24-week study period. Patch tests used Finn chambers with 0.01% DPC on the upper back, scored after 6 days by International Contact Dermatitis Research Group standards. The mostly female patient cohort included alopecia areata with under or over 50% scalp involvement, alopecia totalis and alopecia universalis. The libraries were sequenced as a pool, and the TCR yield per sample differed mostly because of small variations in library volumes within the pool. This study followed changes in the peripheral blood TCR repertoire in vivo during primary and secondary sensitization of alopecia patients to the hapten diphenylcyclopropenone (DPC). Blood was sampled from patients pre-sensitization (week 0) and at 2, 6 and about 24 weeks after DPC sensitization. About 27 alopecia patients gave blood for TCR sequencing at one to four time points (pre-sensitization, 2, 6 and 24 weeks). Points the paper makes about the study in general: Patch test score was positively correlated with the number of PT1 expanded TCRs, with significance at thresholds 8, 16 and 32 but not at 4. Repeated subsampling changed both the strength of the expansion versus patch-test correlation and the threshold at which that correlation became significant. Compared with pre-sensitization or healthy control sets, expanded TCRs formed significantly more large CDR3 similarity clusters, which is consistent with antigen-driven responses. Because every patient had alopecia, a presumed autoimmune disease, the patients' immune response might differ from that of healthy individuals. The number of TCRs above 1 in 1000 frequency did not change with DPC sensitization; there was no evidence of global repertoire structure alterations.

Cut back by 5 bases and 6 bases, the V and J ends lie 16 bases apart. The CDR3 goes from the cysteine to the phenylalanine over 14 residues. Just the 42-base CDR3 DNA is kept, in frame starting at base 1. In the germline V gene, CDR1 corresponds to LGHNA and CDR2 to YSLEER. Taken with the paper, the label for time point translates to: patch test 2, 6 weeks after DPC sensitization. Interpreted using the paper, the treatment or condition label stands for: therapeutic diphenylcyclopropenone sensitization with weekly scalp DPC. Blood at each patch-test visit was drawn before the patch test was applied. Patients were considered eligible if aged 18 to 70, diagnosed with alopecia and deemed suitable for DPC therapy, and patients were excluded if pregnant. Total RNA was extracted from unfractionated whole blood that had been collected in Tempus Blood RNA tubes. Concerning this clonotype itself: The antigen it recognizes is unknown. Base qualities are not at hand, and no much larger clone is one base apart.

Library preparation employed RACE. The instrument was a NextSeq 500. Library preparation attached unique molecular identifiers to individual cDNA molecules for quantitative, reproducible TCR counting. Both TCR alpha and TCR beta chains were sequenced from each blood RNA sample. Per the original workflow: Samples had a median of approximately 93,000 TCRs, with a range from roughly 20,000 to 690,600. V, J and CDR3 annotation of the TCR reads was carried out using the Decombinator software suite. To make PS versus PT1 abundance plots, every sample was subsampled to the same number of TCRs (28,000). TCRs were defined as expanded if absent before sensitization and observed at least eight times at the 2-week time point. TCRdb's own reprocessing of the public reads used fastp at Q25 and MiXCR and kept productive beta chains. A single entry per CDR3 protein holds the most common genes and DNA from its merged rows. The V and J calls were determined by TCRdb, not by the authors. Within this sample are a few hundred thousand distinct CDR3 sequences, with around 6% of them counted one time only. Together, the top ten hold about 5.4% of the sample.

The TCR originated in a woman aged 18-29 years with alopecia areata. Some clones in this sample may be carry-over from other donors' samples. The chain is encoded by TRBV4-3 joined to TRBJ1-1; the D gene assignment is ambiguous. The sample consisted of whole blood, taken in connection with sensitization to the hapten diphenylcyclopropenone (DPC). The CDR3 protein sequence reads: CASSWWALSAEAFF. The DNA sequence is TGCGCCAGCAGCTGGTGGGCGCTCAGCGCTGAAGCTTTCTTT.